This TCR beta chain was observed in a study of response to subunit inactivated influenza vaccine. Whole-study results and caveats: Few additional T cells are recruited per seasonal influenza vaccination, authors suggested.

From germline, CDR1 is SGHDT and CDR2 YYEEEE. J gave up 1 base and V 3 bases, and 13 bases lay outside the gene matches. The CDR3 extends over 18 amino acids. Comments on this clonotype: Its matching antigen is unknown.

TCRdb reanalysed the RT-PCR reads using MiXCR and keeps one entry per CDR3 protein. In the table there are roughly 700,000 distinct CDR3 sequences, over 11% of which are singletons. This clonotype originated in a man aged 50 to 59 who received an inactivated influenza vaccine. The chain is built from TRBV5-6 and TRBJ1-1, with 9 nucleotides matching TRBD1. The source was PBMCs from blood, collected about 14 days before vaccination. CDR3 region: CASSYDWDRDHTNTEAFF. As DNA, the CDR3 is TGTGCCAGCAGCTATGACTGGGACAGGGATCATACGAACACTGAAGCTTTCTTT.